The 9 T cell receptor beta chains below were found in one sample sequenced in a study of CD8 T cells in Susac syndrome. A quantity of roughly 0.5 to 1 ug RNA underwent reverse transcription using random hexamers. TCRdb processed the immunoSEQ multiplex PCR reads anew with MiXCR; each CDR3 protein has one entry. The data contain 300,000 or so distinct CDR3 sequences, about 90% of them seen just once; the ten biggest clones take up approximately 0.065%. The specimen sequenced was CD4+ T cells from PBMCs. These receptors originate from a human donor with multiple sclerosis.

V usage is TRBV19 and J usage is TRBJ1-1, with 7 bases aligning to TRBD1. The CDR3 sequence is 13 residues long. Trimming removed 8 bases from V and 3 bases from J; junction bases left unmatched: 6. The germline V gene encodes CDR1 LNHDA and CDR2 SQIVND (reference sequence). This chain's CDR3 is CASGGTGDTEAFF. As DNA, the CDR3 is TGTGCCAGTGGGGGAACAGGGGACACTGAAGCTTTCTTT.

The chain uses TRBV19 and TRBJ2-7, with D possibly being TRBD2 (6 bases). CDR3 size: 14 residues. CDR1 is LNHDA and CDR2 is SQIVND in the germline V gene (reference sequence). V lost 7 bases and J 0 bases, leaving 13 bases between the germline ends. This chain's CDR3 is CASNPRGNSYEQYF. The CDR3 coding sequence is TGTGCCAGTAACCCTCGGGGGAACTCCTACGAGCAGTACTTC.

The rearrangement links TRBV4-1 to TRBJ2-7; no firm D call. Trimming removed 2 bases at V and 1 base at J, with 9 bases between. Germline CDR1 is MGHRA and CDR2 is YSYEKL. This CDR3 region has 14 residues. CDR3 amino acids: CASSQLVRSYEQYF. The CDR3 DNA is TGCGCCAGCAGCCAACTAGTGAGATCCTACGAGCAGTACTTC.

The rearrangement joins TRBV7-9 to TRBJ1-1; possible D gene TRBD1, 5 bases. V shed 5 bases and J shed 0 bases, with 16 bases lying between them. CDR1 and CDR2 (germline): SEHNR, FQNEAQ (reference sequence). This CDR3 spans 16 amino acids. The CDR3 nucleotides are TGTGCCAGCAGCCCTTACACCGACAGCATGAACACTGAAGCTTTCTTT. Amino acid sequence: CASSPYTDSMNTEAFF.

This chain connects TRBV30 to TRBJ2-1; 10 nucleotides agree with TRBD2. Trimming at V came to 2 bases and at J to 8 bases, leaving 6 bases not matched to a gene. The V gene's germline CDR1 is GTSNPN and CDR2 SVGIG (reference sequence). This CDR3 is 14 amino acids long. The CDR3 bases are TGTGCCTGGAGTAGGGGACTAGCGAACGATGAGCAGTTCTTC. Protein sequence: CAWSRGLANDEQFF.

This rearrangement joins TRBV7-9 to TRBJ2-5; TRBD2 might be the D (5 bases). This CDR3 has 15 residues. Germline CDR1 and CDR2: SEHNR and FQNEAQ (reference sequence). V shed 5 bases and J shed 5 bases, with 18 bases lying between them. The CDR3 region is CASSPPLAPQETQYF. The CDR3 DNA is TGTGCCAGCAGCCCCCCTCTAGCCCCACAGGAGACCCAGTACTTC.

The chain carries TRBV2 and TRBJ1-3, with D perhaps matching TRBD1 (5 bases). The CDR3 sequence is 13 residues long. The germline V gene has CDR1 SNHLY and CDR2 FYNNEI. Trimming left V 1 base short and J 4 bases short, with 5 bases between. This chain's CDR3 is CASSEDRGNTIYF. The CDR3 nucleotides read TGTGCCAGCAGTGAAGACAGGGGAAACACCATATATTTT. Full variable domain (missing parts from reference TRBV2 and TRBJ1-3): EPEVTQTPSHQVTQMGQEVILRCVPISNHLYFYWYRQILGQKVEFLVSFYNNEISEKSEIFDDQFSVERPDGSNFTLKIRSTKLEDSAMYFCASSEDRGNTIYFGEGSWLTVV.

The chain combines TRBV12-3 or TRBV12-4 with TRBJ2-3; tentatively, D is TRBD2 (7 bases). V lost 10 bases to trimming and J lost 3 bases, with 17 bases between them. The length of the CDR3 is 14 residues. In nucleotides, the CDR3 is TGTGCCATCTCGAGGGGGGGGCTTACAGATACGCAGTATTTT. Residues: CAISRGGLTDTQYF.

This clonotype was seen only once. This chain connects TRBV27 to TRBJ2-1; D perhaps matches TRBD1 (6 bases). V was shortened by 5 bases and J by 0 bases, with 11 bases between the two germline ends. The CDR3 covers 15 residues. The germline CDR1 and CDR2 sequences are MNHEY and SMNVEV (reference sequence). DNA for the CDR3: TGTGCCAGCAGTCAACAGGGAAGCTCCTACAATGAGCAGTTCTTC. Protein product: CASSQQGSSYNEQFF.